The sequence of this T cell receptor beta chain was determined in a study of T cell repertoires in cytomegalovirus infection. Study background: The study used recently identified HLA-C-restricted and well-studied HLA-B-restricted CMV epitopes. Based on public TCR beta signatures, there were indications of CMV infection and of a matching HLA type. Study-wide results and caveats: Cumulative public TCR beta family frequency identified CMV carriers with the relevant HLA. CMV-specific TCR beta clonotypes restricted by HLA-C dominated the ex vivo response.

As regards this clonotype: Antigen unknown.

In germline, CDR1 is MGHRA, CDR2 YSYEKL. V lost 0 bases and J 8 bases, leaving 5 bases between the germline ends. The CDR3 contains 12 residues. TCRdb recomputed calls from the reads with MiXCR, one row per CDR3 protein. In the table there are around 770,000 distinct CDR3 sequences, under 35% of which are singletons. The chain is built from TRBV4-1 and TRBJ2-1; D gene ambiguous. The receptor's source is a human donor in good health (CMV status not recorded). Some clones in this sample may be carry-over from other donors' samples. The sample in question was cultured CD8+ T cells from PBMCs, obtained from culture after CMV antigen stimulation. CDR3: CASSQDLDEQFF. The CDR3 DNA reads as TGCGCCAGCAGCCAAGATTTGGATGAGCAGTTCTTC.